These T cell receptor beta chains were read from a single sample in a study of cytomegalovirus exposure and HLA in healthy donors. Sequencing was performed with immunoSEQ multiplex PCR; in TCRdb, only in-frame clones are kept and a portion is missing. The sample lists fewer than 350,000 clones, 70% to 90% occurring once. Sequenced sample: PBMCs. These receptors all stem from a woman aged 18-29 years in good health and CMV-seronegative. Each CDR3 is given with its conserved first and last residue.

V gene: TRBV29-1
J gene: TRBJ2-5
CDR3 protein: CSVGSGTQETQYF

V gene: TRBV27
J gene: TRBJ1-6
CDR3 protein: CASSFRDRGSPLHF

V gene: TRBV29-1
J gene: TRBJ1-2
CDR3 protein: CSVGRSGGYGYTF

V gene: TRBV6-5
J gene: TRBJ2-7
CDR3 protein: CASSYSTISATSEQYF

V gene: TRBV18
J gene: TRBJ2-5
CDR3 protein: CASSPPTGWQGTQYF

V gene: TRBV6-5
J gene: TRBJ1-5
CDR3 protein: CASRRSRDQPQHF

V gene: TRBV2
J gene: TRBJ2-7
CDR3 protein: CASSEPNPGPRYF

V gene: TRBV4-1
J gene: TRBJ2-7
CDR3 protein: CASSGDRGYEQYF

V gene: TRBV28
J gene: TRBJ2-7
CDR3 protein: CASNAVSSYEQYF

V gene: TRBV18
J gene: TRBJ2-5
CDR3 protein: CASSPTGSKQETQYF

V gene: TRBV5-6
J gene: TRBJ1-1
CDR3 protein: CASSLGQAPNTEAFF

V gene: TRBV7-2
J gene: TRBJ2-7
CDR3 protein: CASSLLGGGTYEQYF

V gene: TRBV7-2
J gene: TRBJ2-5
CDR3 protein: CASSERLAARPLVETQYF

V gene: TRBV4-1
J gene: TRBJ2-7
CDR3 protein: CASSPIGTGAYEQYF

V gene: TRBV19
J gene: TRBJ1-1
CDR3 protein: CASSIGTGGTEAFF

V gene: TRBV7-3
J gene: TRBJ2-1
CDR3 protein: CASSPSGTSYNEQFF

V gene: TRBV7-2
J gene: TRBJ1-2
CDR3 protein: CASSLTGGGGYTF

V gene: TRBV4-1
J gene: TRBJ2-7
CDR3 protein: CASSQPGQSYEQYF

V gene: TRBV6-1
J gene: TRBJ1-1
CDR3 protein: CASRETGDTEAFF

V gene: TRBV6-1
J gene: TRBJ2-7
CDR3 protein: CASSEGRRMGTYEQYF

V gene: TRBV6-1
J gene: TRBJ2-1
CDR3 protein: CASKDTYNEQFF

V gene: TRBV6-5
J gene: TRBJ2-4
CDR3 protein: CASSYQQGTKNIQYF

V gene: TRBV6-1
J gene: TRBJ2-7
CDR3 protein: CASSVGQGADEQYF

V gene: TRBV28
J gene: TRBJ2-7
CDR3 protein: CASLETGGSYEQYF